These 24 T cell receptor beta chains were all obtained from the same sample, sequenced in a study of immune cell composition in non-small cell lung cancer. Some clones are missing from TCRdb's copy, which holds only in-frame ones; the method was immunoSEQ multiplex PCR. This sample has approximately 14,000 clones; around 75% occur once, and the top ten carry 13% to 15%. Material: lung tumor tissue. The receptors derive from a human donor with non-small cell lung cancer.

This chain connects TRBV6-1 to TRBJ2-1; D is possibly TRBD2 (5 bases). The CDR3 totals 15 residues. The V and J ends lost 1 base and 12 bases respectively, with 19 bases between them. Looked up from germline, CDR1 is MNHNS and CDR2 is SASEGT. CDR3 protein: CASSEDIVVVGRQFF. CDR3 DNA: TGTGCCAGCAGTGAAGATATAGTGGTCGTAGGGAGGCAGTTCTTC.

CDR3 amino acids: CAISESSGIAKNIQYF. The CDR3, as DNA: TGTGCCATCAGTGAGTCGTCAGGGATAGCCAAAAACATTCAGTACTTC. The V and J genes are TRBV10-3 and TRBJ2-4; D is possibly TRBD1 (5 bases). With 0 bases removed from V and 0 bases from J, the gap between germline ends came to 9 bases. Germline V gives CDR1 ENHRY, CDR2 SYGVKD. This CDR3 region has 16 residues.

The J gene is TRBJ1-2, the V gene TRBV6-6; 9 bases match TRBD1. Looked up from germline, CDR1 is MNHNY and CDR2 is SVGAGI (reference sequence). J was trimmed by 0 bases and V by 6 bases; bases with no gene match: 5. The CDR3 spans 15 residues. Written as DNA, the CDR3 is TGTGCCAGCAGCCGACAGGGGGGAGCTAACTATGGCTACACCTTC. This sequence encodes CASSRQGGANYGYTF.

This clone showed up just once. The chain recombines TRBV27 with TRBJ2-1; D possibly corresponds to TRBD1 (6 bases). The CDR3 length is 17 residues. Germline CDR1 is MNHEY and CDR2 is SMNVEV (reference sequence). Trimming pared 2 bases from V and 3 bases from J, leaving 17 bases between. The DNA for the CDR3 is TGTGCCAGCAGTTTAGGACCCCGAGGACAGTTCTACAATGAGCAGTTCTTC. Translating it yields CASSLGPRGQFYNEQFF.

Relative to its sample, this clone is medium-sized. This chain joins TRBV6-5 and TRBJ2-1; 9 nucleotides agree with TRBD2. This CDR3 comprises 15 residues. V shed 2 bases and J 9 bases; nucleotides not matched to a gene: 8. Per germline, CDR1 MNHEY and CDR2 SVGAGI. This CDR3 is CASSYEGGGAIEQFF. The CDR3 DNA reads as TGTGCCAGCAGTTACGAGGGCGGGGGGGCGATTGAGCAGTTCTTC.

The genes are TRBV7-8 and TRBJ2-7, with D perhaps matching TRBD1 (6 bases). There are 15 residues in the CDR3. The ends were cut back, 4 bases at V and 3 bases at J, with 16 bases in the middle. CDR1 SGHVS and CDR2 FQNEAQ come from the germline V gene. The CDR3 sequence is CASSSRDKGDYEQYF. The CDR3 region has the DNA TGTGCCAGCAGCTCCCGGGACAAAGGGGACTACGAGCAGTACTTC.

This clone has only one observation. This chain connects TRBV6-1 to TRBJ1-1; 11 bases are shared with TRBD1. This CDR3 has 13 residues. With V trimmed by 6 bases and J by 4 bases, 1 base remained unmatched. Per the germline V gene, CDR1 is MNHNS and CDR2 is SASEGT. The CDR3 DNA reads as TGTGCCAGCAGGGACAGGGGGCTCACTGAAGCTTTCTTT. It codes for CASRDRGLTEAFF.

The chain joins TRBV19 to TRBJ2-1, with TRBD1 as a possible D gene (6 bases). Trimming shortened V by 6 bases and J by 0 bases, and 9 bases separated the two germline ends. This CDR3 has 14 residues. Germline CDR1 reads LNHDA; CDR2 reads SQIVND (reference sequence). CDR3 residues: CASSQGGSYNEQFF. DNA of the CDR3: TGTGCCAGTAGCCAAGGGGGCTCCTACAATGAGCAGTTCTTC.

This clone was found a few times. V usage is TRBV30 and J usage is TRBJ2-2, with D unresolved. The V gene's germline CDR1 is GTSNPN and CDR2 SVGIG (reference sequence). The CDR3 runs to 15 residues. The V end was cut by 4 bases, the J end by 0 bases, with 12 bases between. CDR3 sequence (DNA): TGTGCCTGGATAGAGAGCACTTCGAACACCGGGGAGCTGTTTTTT. It specifies CAWIESTSNTGELFF.

CDR3 in amino acids: CASSLGLAGGLYNEQFF. The CDR3 DNA is TGCGCCAGCAGCCTTGGACTAGCGGGGGGCCTCTACAATGAGCAGTTCTTC. The chain has TRBV4-1 and TRBJ2-1, with 14 nucleotides matching TRBD2. Germline trimming cut 4 bases from V and 3 bases from J; bases unmatched to any gene: 5. CDR3 length equals 17 residues. CDR1 and CDR2 from the germline V gene are MGHRA and YSYEKL.

The chain carries TRBV5-1 and TRBJ1-1, with 7 bases identical to TRBD1. This CDR3 is 22 amino acids long. V shed 2 bases, J shed 1 base, and the junction held 26 bases outside the gene matches. From germline, CDR1 is SGHRS and CDR2 YFSETQ. For the CDR3, the DNA is TGCGCCAGCAGCTTTGATCGGACGGGTAGGACAGGACTAAATCAAGGGAACACTGAAGCTTTCTTT. It encodes CASSFDRTGRTGLNQGNTEAFF. The full variable domain, rest sourced from reference TRBV5-1 and TRBJ1-1, is KAGVTQTPRYLIKTRGQQVTLSCSPISGHRSVSWYQQTPGQGLQFLFEYFSETQRNKGNFPGRFSGRQFSNSRSEMNVSTLELGDSALYLCASSFDRTGRTGLNQGNTEAFFGQGTRLTVV.

The chain joins TRBV4-1 to TRBJ2-3; D remains unclear. V lost 0 bases and J 3 bases, leaving 10 bases between the germline ends. This CDR3 comprises 15 residues. Germline CDR1 is MGHRA and CDR2 is YSYEKL. The CDR3 nucleotides are TGCGCCAGCAGCCAAGAGATAGCTCTTACAGATACGCAGTATTTT. Its protein product is CASSQEIALTDTQYF.

V usage is TRBV6-1 and J usage is TRBJ2-3, with a tentative D call TRBD2 (5 bases). The length of the CDR3 is 14 residues. Germline CDR1 MNHNS, CDR2 SASEGT. V gave up 10 bases and J gave up 1 base, with 15 bases separating them. This chain's CDR3 is CATQDFTGTDTQYF. The CDR3 DNA follows: TGTGCCACCCAGGACTTTACTGGCACAGATACGCAGTATTTT.

The chain recombines TRBV19 with TRBJ2-5; D is possibly TRBD2 (6 bases). The CDR3 has 15 amino acids. V lost 0 bases, J lost 2 bases, and 10 bases lay in between. From germline, CDR1 is LNHDA and CDR2 SQIVND (reference sequence). CDR3 amino acids: CASSIEPGGQETQYF. The CDR3 region has the DNA TGTGCCAGTAGTATAGAACCCGGGGGTCAAGAGACCCAGTACTTC. Looking up the rest from reference TRBV19 and TRBJ2-5 gives the full variable domain: DGGITQSPKYLFRKEGQNVTLSCEQNLNHDAMYWYRQDPGQGLRLIYYSQIVNDFQKGDIAEGYSVSREKKESFPLTVTSAQKNPTAFYLCASSIEPGGQETQYFGPGTRLLVL.

This clone has more than one count but fewer than ten. The chain joins TRBV18 to TRBJ2-1; TRBD2 might be the D (6 bases). Germline CDR1 is KGHSH and CDR2 is LQKENI. The CDR3 is made up of 17 amino acids. Trimming removed 3 bases at V and 0 bases at J, with 15 bases between. The CDR3 loop reads CASSPPLATSSYNEQFF. The DNA of the CDR3 is TGTGCCAGCTCACCCCCCCTAGCGACGAGCTCCTACAATGAGCAGTTCTTC.

The chain is built from TRBV11-2 and TRBJ2-3; TRBD2 is a possible D gene (5 bases). CDR1 is SGHAT, CDR2 FQNNGV, per germline. V was pared by 5 bases and J by 7 bases, with 13 bases between. The CDR3 loop spans 13 amino acids. The CDR3 DNA reads TGTGCCAGCAGCGCGACTACAACCAATACGCAGTATTTT. It codes for CASSATTTNTQYF.

About this clone: Other DNA sequences from this sample encode an identical CDR3 as well. The gene calls are TRBV4-3 and TRBJ1-4; no definite D call. The CDR3 spans 16 residues. Trimming removed 0 bases from V and 0 bases from J, with 8 bases in between. The V gene's germline CDR1 is LGHNA and CDR2 YSLEER. CDR3 loop: CASSQDLGATNEKLFF. The DNA for the CDR3 is TGCGCCAGCAGCCAAGATCTCGGTGCAACTAATGAAAAACTGTTTTTT.

This sequence joins TRBV5-5 and TRBJ2-3; D might be TRBD2 (6 bases). CDR3 length equals 15 residues. Germline values: CDR1 SGHKS, CDR2 YYEKEE (reference sequence). V was pared by 4 bases and J by 2 bases, with 14 bases between. The CDR3 coding sequence is TGTGCCAGCAGCCCCGGGGGAGGCCCCACAGATACGCAGTATTTT. It specifies CASSPGGGPTDTQYF.

The rearrangement uses TRBV7-9 and TRBJ2-3, with D unresolved. Germline-derived CDR1 and CDR2 are SEHNR and FQNEAQ (reference sequence). Trimming removed 5 bases from V and 1 base from J, with 13 bases in between. This CDR3 is 15 amino acids long. The CDR3: CASSPLPSGTDTQYF. CDR3 nucleotides: TGTGCCAGCAGCCCCCTACCGAGCGGCACAGATACGCAGTATTTT.

V and J are TRBV6-6 and TRBJ2-1; tentatively, D is TRBD2 (5 bases). V shed 4 bases and J shed 3 bases, with 13 bases lying between them. Germline V gene data show CDR1 as MNHNY and CDR2 as SVGAGI (reference sequence). This CDR3 region has 15 residues. CDR3 sequence reads: CASSLEPGSYNEQFF. CDR3 bases: TGTGCCAGCAGTTTAGAACCGGGGAGCTACAATGAGCAGTTCTTC.

This sequence joins TRBV7-8 and TRBJ2-2; possible D gene TRBD1, 5 bases. Deletions cut 5 bases from V and 1 base from J, with 17 bases between. Looked up from germline, CDR1 is SGHVS and CDR2 is FQNEAQ. CDR3 length: 17 amino acids. In nucleotides, the CDR3 is TGTGCCAGCAGCCAAATACTGGGCACAGGGAACACCGGGGAGCTGTTTTTT. The encoded protein is CASSQILGTGNTGELFF.

The rearrangement uses TRBV5-6 and TRBJ2-7, with 12 bases fitting TRBD2. CDR1 and CDR2 from the germline V gene are SGHDT and YYEEEE. The V gene end was trimmed by 4 bases and the J gene end by 4 bases; junction bases not matched to a gene: 3. The CDR3 is made up of 14 amino acids. The CDR3 sequence: CASSRLAGVYEQYF. As DNA, the CDR3 is TGTGCCAGCAGCCGACTAGCGGGAGTTTACGAGCAGTACTTC. Looking up the rest from reference TRBV5-6 and TRBJ2-7 gives the full variable domain: DAGVTQSPTHLIKTRGQQVTLRCSPKSGHDTVSWYQQALGQGPQFIFQYYEEEERQRGNFPDRFSGHQFPNYSSELNVNALLLGDSALYLCASSRLAGVYEQYFGPGTRLTVT.

This clone was picked up a small number of times. The chain recombines TRBV4-1 with TRBJ1-5; D remains unclear. The CDR3 runs to 17 residues. Looked up from germline, CDR1 is MGHRA and CDR2 is YSYEKL. V was cut by 0 bases and J by 4 bases, with 16 bases left in between. The CDR3 is CASSQDIGGGLNQPQHF. The CDR3 nucleotides are TGCGCCAGCAGCCAAGATATTGGTGGAGGGCTTAATCAGCCCCAGCATTTT.

The chain uses TRBV7-9 and TRBJ2-1; 9 bases match TRBD2. The CDR3 has 15 residues. Germline V gives CDR1 SEHNR, CDR2 FQNEAQ (reference sequence). V lost 5 bases and J lost 4; bases outside the gene matches: 6. The CDR3 region is CASSPLAGSYNEQFF. The CDR3 DNA follows: TGTGCCAGCAGCCCCCTAGCGGGGTCTTACAATGAGCAGTTCTTC.